Listed here are 32 T cell receptor beta chains from one sample, sequenced in a study of cytomegalovirus exposure and HLA in healthy donors. The repertoire was sequenced with immunoSEQ multiplex PCR; TCRdb's copy has only in-frame clones and lacks some. The data contain 350,000 or so clones, roughly 85% of them seen just once; the ten biggest clones take up roughly 0.8%. Sequencing input: PBMCs. These receptors all stem from a woman aged 18-29 years in good health and CMV-seronegative.

The chain recombines TRBV2 with TRBJ2-2, with 8 bases identical to TRBD1. The germline gives CDR1 SNHLY, CDR2 FYNNEI. This CDR3 is built from 17 residues. V lost 7 bases and J lost 1; bases outside the gene matches: 11. CDR3 in amino acids: CASTPARTGKNTGELFF. For the CDR3, the DNA is TGTGCCAGCACCCCTGCCCGGACAGGGAAGAACACCGGGGAGCTGTTTTTT.

This clone was observed a single time. The V and J genes are TRBV27 and TRBJ2-5, with 7 nucleotides matching TRBD1. CDR3 length: 14 amino acids. The V gene's germline CDR1 is MNHEY and CDR2 SMNVEV (reference sequence). J lost 3 bases, V lost 1 base, and 2 bases had no gene match. The CDR3 DNA sequence: TGTGCCAGCAGTTTATGGCAGGGGGAAGAGACCCAGTACTTC. Translated: CASSLWQGEETQYF.

The gene calls are TRBV4-3 and TRBJ2-7, with 9 bases matching TRBD1. Germline V gene lookup returns CDR1 LGHNA and CDR2 YSLEER. Losses at the gene ends were 0 bases for V and 6 bases for J; bases not matched to a gene: 9. This CDR3 contains 16 residues. The CDR3 region has the DNA TGCGCCAGCAGCCAAGACTCCGGGACAGGGAAAGGCGAGCAGTACTTC. It codes for CASSQDSGTGKGEQYF.

The V gene is TRBV7-8, the J gene TRBJ2-1, with 8 bases identical to TRBD2. CDR1 and CDR2 (germline): SGHVS, FQNEAQ. V shed 2 bases and J 3 bases; nucleotides not matched to a gene: 3. This CDR3 is 15 amino acids long. CDR3 amino acids: CASSLYLAGYNEQFF. In nucleotides, the CDR3 is TGTGCCAGCAGCTTATATCTAGCGGGCTACAATGAGCAGTTCTTC. Together with reference TRBV7-8 and TRBJ2-1, the CDR3 gives the full variable domain: GAGVSQSPRYKVAKRGQDVALRCDPISGHVSLFWYQQALGQGPEFLTYFQNEAQLDKSGLPSDRFFAERPEGSVSTLKIQRTQQEDSAVYLCASSLYLAGYNEQFFGPGTRLTVL.

This clone has a handful of counts. The sample holds other DNA sequences that translate to the same CDR3. The chain employs TRBV9 and TRBJ2-7; no clear D gene. From germline, CDR1 is SGDLS and CDR2 YYNGEE. Trimming stripped 0 bases from V and 0 bases from J, with 7 bases between. The CDR3 has 14 amino acids. Written as DNA, the CDR3 is TGTGCCAGCAGCGTAGTTGGCAGCTCCTACGAGCAGTACTTC. This encodes CASSVVGSSYEQYF. The whole variable domain, remainder taken from reference TRBV9 and TRBJ2-7, is DSGVTQTPKHLITATGQRVTLRCSPRSGDLSVYWYQQSLDQGLQFLIQYYNGEERAKGNILERFSAQQFPDLHSELNLSSLELGDSALYFCASSVVGSSYEQYFGPGTRLTVT.

The J gene is TRBJ1-4, the V gene TRBV2; D is ambiguous. The V gene lost 9 bases and the J gene lost 10 bases, with 21 bases spanning the gap. The CDR3 spans 14 residues. CDR1 and CDR2 from the germline V gene are SNHLY and FYNNEI. The CDR3 DNA reads TGTGCCAGTGGCCGCCCGGGGATGGGCGGAAAACTGTTTTTT. It translates to CASGRPGMGGKLFF.

This clone has only a few counts. The chain links TRBV6-1 to TRBJ2-5; 8 bases align to TRBD2. Germline V CDR1 and CDR2: MNHNS, SASEGT. The ends lost 7 bases at V and 6 bases at J; junction bases unmatched: 13. This CDR3 has 15 residues. This CDR3 reads CASTTGPGRVQTQYF. The CDR3 nucleotides read TGTGCCAGCACCACCGGCCCCGGGAGGGTGCAGACCCAGTACTTC.

The chain carries TRBV5-4 and TRBJ1-2, with D possibly matching TRBD1 (6 bases). The CDR3 runs to 16 residues. CDR1 is SGHNT, CDR2 YYREEE, per germline (reference sequence). Deletions cut 5 bases from V and 0 bases from J, with 17 bases between. In DNA, the CDR3 is TGTGCCAGCAGTTCCGGACAGCCCATCTCTAACTATGGCTACACCTTC. Encoded protein: CASSSGQPISNYGYTF.

The chain joins TRBV4-3 to TRBJ2-1, with D uncertain. V gave up 1 base and J gave up 0 bases, with 10 bases separating them. The CDR3 consists of 16 residues. Germline CDR1 is LGHNA and CDR2 is YSLEER. DNA for the CDR3: TGCGCCAGCAGCCAAGGACACCAGAGCTCCTACAATGAGCAGTTCTTC. Protein sequence: CASSQGHQSSYNEQFF.

The chain couples TRBV2 to TRBJ1-1; no clear D gene. The CDR3 totals 14 residues. V was trimmed by 4 bases and J by 1 base, leaving 10 bases between them. Germline V CDR1 and CDR2: SNHLY, FYNNEI. CDR3 sequence (DNA): TGTGCCAGCAGTGGGGCCGGGAGGAACACTGAAGCTTTCTTT. As protein: CASSGAGRNTEAFF.

The chain's CDR3 is CASSEAPELAGLLYEQYF. CDR3 coding DNA: TGTGCCAGCAGTGAAGCGCCCGAACTAGCGGGGTTGTTATACGAGCAGTACTTC. V gene TRBV2 combines with J gene TRBJ2-7; 10 nucleotides match TRBD2. Germline V gives CDR1 SNHLY, CDR2 FYNNEI. The CDR3 runs 18 residues. Trimming cost V 0 bases and J 4 bases; bases outside gene matches: 12.

The gene calls are TRBV7-8 and TRBJ1-1; D not certain. With 1 base removed from V and 4 bases from J, the gap between germline ends came to 7 bases. The CDR3 spans 13 residues. CDR1 and CDR2 (germline): SGHVS, FQNEAQ. The CDR3 DNA reads as TGTGCCAGCAGCTTAGGTGGCCGCACTGAAGCTTTCTTT. This translates into CASSLGGRTEAFF.

The chain is built from TRBV11-3 and TRBJ2-1; D may be TRBD2 (5 bases). CDR1 is SGHNT, CDR2 YENEEA, per germline. Trimming cost V 4 bases and J 10 bases, with 17 bases left between them. The CDR3 totals 14 residues. The CDR3 protein is CASSSILRDQEQFF. CDR3 nucleotides: TGTGCCAGCAGCTCAATTTTACGGGATCAGGAGCAGTTCTTC. Based on the CDR3 plus reference TRBV11-3 and TRBJ2-1, the full variable domain is EAGVVQSPRYKIIEKKQPVAFWCNPISGHNTLYWYLQNLGQGPELLIRYENEEAVDDSQLPKDRFSAERLKGVDSTLKIQPAELGDSAVYLCASSSILRDQEQFFGPGTRLTVL.

This clone appeared once. The J gene is TRBJ1-1, the V gene TRBV19, with TRBD1 matching over 11 bases. There are 14 residues in the CDR3. The germline CDR1 and CDR2 sequences are LNHDA and SQIVND (reference sequence). J gave up 4 bases and V 6 bases, and 4 bases lay outside the gene matches. The CDR3 nucleotides are TGTGCCAGTAGGGACAGGGGGCGACCCACTGAAGCTTTCTTT. This gives the protein CASRDRGRPTEAFF.

The gene calls are TRBV19 and TRBJ1-5, with 7 bases that match TRBD1. CDR3 length: 16 amino acids. After removal of 4 bases from V and 0 bases from J, the junction contained 6 bases not matched to a gene. The germline V gene encodes CDR1 LNHDA and CDR2 SQIVND (reference sequence). The CDR3 DNA is TGTGCCAGTAGTAACCTCAAGGGGGCTAGCAATCAGCCCCAGCATTTT. This translates into CASSNLKGASNQPQHF.

The chain employs TRBV7-6 and TRBJ2-5, with no clear D. The germline CDR1 and CDR2 sequences are SGHVS and FNYEAQ. CDR3 length: 13 amino acids. Trimming took 2 bases from V and 5 from J, leaving 9 bases between them. CDR3 residues: CASSLSFMETQYF. Here the CDR3 DNA reads TGTGCCAGCAGCTTATCTTTTATGGAGACCCAGTACTTC.

The sample holds one count of this clone. The chain carries TRBV10-3 and TRBJ2-7; D remains ambiguous. V shed 7 bases and J shed 2 bases, with 6 bases lying between them. This CDR3 is 11 amino acids long. CDR1 and CDR2 from the germline V gene are ENHRY and SYGVKD. The CDR3 region is CAIMGAYEQYF. The DNA of the CDR3 is TGTGCCATCATGGGCGCCTACGAGCAGTACTTC.

This chain links TRBV28 with TRBJ2-5, with 10 bases matching TRBD1. CDR1 and CDR2 (germline): MDHEN, SYDVKM. Trimming cost V 6 bases and J 5 bases; bases outside gene matches: 9. CDR3 length: 15 residues. For the CDR3, the DNA is TGTGCCAGCAGCAGTCCGGGACAGGGGTCGGAGACCCAGTACTTC. It yields the protein CASSSPGQGSETQYF.

The chain has TRBV4-1 and TRBJ2-1, with TRBD2 matching over 14 bases. The CDR3 contains 15 residues. V was clipped by 6 bases and J by 3 bases; unmatched bases: 1. Per the germline V gene, CDR1 is MGHRA and CDR2 is YSYEKL. The chain's CDR3 is CASRGLAGGYNEQFF. Here the CDR3 DNA reads TGCGCCAGCAGAGGACTAGCGGGAGGCTACAATGAGCAGTTCTTC.

This clone was counted only a few times. This chain links TRBV5-1 with TRBJ2-7, with D tentatively TRBD1 (6 bases). The CDR3 contains 13 residues. Trimming took off 2 bases at V and 7 bases at J, with 13 bases between the two ends. CDR1 and CDR2 from the germline V gene are SGHRS and YFSETQ. The CDR3: CASSFEQGTEQYF. In DNA form, the CDR3 reads TGCGCCAGCAGCTTTGAACAGGGAACTGAGCAGTACTTC. The full variable domain, with the rest looked up from reference TRBV5-1 and TRBJ2-7, is KAGVTQTPRYLIKTRGQQVTLSCSPISGHRSVSWYQQTPGQGLQFLFEYFSETQRNKGNFPGRFSGRQFSNSRSEMNVSTLELGDSALYLCASSFEQGTEQYFGPGTRLTVT.

This chain joins TRBV4-2 and TRBJ1-1; D gene unclear. This CDR3 has 15 residues. V was pared by 4 bases and J by 1 base, with 13 bases between. Germline V gene lookup returns CDR1 LGHNA and CDR2 YNFKEQ. As DNA, the CDR3 is TGTGCCAGCAGCCCGGGCGGGTTTGGGAACACTGAAGCTTTCTTT. This gives the protein CASSPGGFGNTEAFF.

A few counts support this clone. The V and J genes are TRBV7-9 and TRBJ2-1, with a weak D call TRBD2 (5 bases). CDR3 length: 11 residues. Germline V gene sequence: CDR1 SEHNR, CDR2 FQNEAQ (reference sequence). V dropped 8 bases and J dropped 8 bases, with 10 bases sitting between them. CDR3 bases: TGTGCCAGCGGGAGATCAGATGAGCAGTTCTTC. It encodes CASGRSDEQFF.

The count of this clone is one. This chain uses TRBV5-1 with TRBJ2-2; D possibly corresponds to TRBD2 (6 bases). Germline V gives CDR1 SGHRS, CDR2 YFSETQ. The V end lost 3 bases, the J end lost 4 bases, and 10 bases lay between the germline ends. This CDR3 comprises 14 residues. The CDR3 loop reads CASSSGVTTGELFF. CDR3 DNA sequence: TGCGCCAGCAGCTCGGGAGTTACCACCGGGGAGCTGTTTTTT.

V usage is TRBV5-1 and J usage is TRBJ2-3; D is undetermined. V was clipped by 5 bases and J by 13 bases, with 14 bases between them. This CDR3 is built from 11 residues. Germline V gene lookup returns CDR1 SGHRS and CDR2 YFSETQ. CDR3 in amino acids: CASSSEVEEYF. The CDR3 DNA follows: TGCGCCAGCAGTTCAGAGGTCGAGGAGTATTTT.

Details on this clone: Other DNA sequences in the sample encode the same CDR3. V is TRBV2 and J is TRBJ2-3; the match to TRBD2 covers 10 bases. Germline V gene sequence: CDR1 SNHLY, CDR2 FYNNEI. V lost 6 bases and J lost 0; bases outside the gene matches: 3. The CDR3 contains 15 residues. CDR3 protein: CASSGLAASTDTQYF. For the CDR3, the DNA is TGTGCCAGCAGCGGACTAGCGGCTAGCACAGATACGCAGTATTTT.

J is TRBJ2-1 and V is TRBV27; unclear D gene. Germline CDR1 reads MNHEY; CDR2 reads SMNVEV (reference sequence). The CDR3 is 19 amino acids. Trimming took 5 bases from V and 4 from J, leaving 27 bases between them. DNA for the CDR3: TGTGCCAGCAGTCCGGCCGCCCCCCTGCAGGTTGCCCTTTACAATGAGCAGTTCTTC. Protein sequence: CASSPAAPLQVALYNEQFF.

The chain couples TRBV29-1 to TRBJ1-1, with no clear D. CDR3 length equals 14 residues. Trimming removed 4 bases from V and 1 base from J, with 13 bases in between. Germline V gene sequence: CDR1 SQVTM, CDR2 ANQGSEA. The CDR3 loop is CSVGRPLENTEAFF. DNA of the CDR3: TGCAGCGTTGGGAGGCCCTTGGAGAACACTGAAGCTTTCTTT.

The gene calls are TRBV28 and TRBJ2-7; 7 nucleotides match TRBD1. V dropped 1 base and J dropped 0; count of bases not matched to a gene: 6. CDR3 length equals 16 residues. Germline CDR1 reads MDHEN; CDR2 reads SYDVKM. For the CDR3, the DNA is TGTGCCAGCAGTTTATTGGGAACAGGGGTCTCCTACGAGCAGTACTTC. It codes for CASSLLGTGVSYEQYF.

V is TRBV5-1 and J is TRBJ2-7; TRBD1 matches at 9 bases. The CDR3 spans 15 residues. Germline V gene sequence: CDR1 SGHRS, CDR2 YFSETQ. V lost 0 bases and J lost 6; bases outside the gene matches: 7. The chain's CDR3 is CASSLAQDRGGEQYF. CDR3 nucleotides: TGCGCCAGCAGCTTGGCCCAGGACAGGGGAGGCGAGCAGTACTTC.

This rearrangement joins TRBV10-3 to TRBJ2-7, with D uncertain. The germline V gene has CDR1 ENHRY and CDR2 SYGVKD. Trimming left V 3 bases short and J 3 bases short, with 15 bases between. The CDR3 is made up of 15 amino acids. The CDR3 nucleotides read TGTGCCATCAGTGACCCGGAAACCAGGTTCTACGAGCAGTACTTC. This codes for CAISDPETRFYEQYF.

The chain joins TRBV5-4 to TRBJ2-7, with 11 nucleotides matching TRBD1. CDR3 length: 12 amino acids. J was trimmed by 6 bases and V by 4 bases; bases with no gene match: 0. The germline CDR1 and CDR2 sequences are SGHNT and YYREEE (reference sequence). The CDR3 region is CASSGTGGEQYF. The CDR3 region has the DNA TGTGCCAGCAGCGGGACAGGGGGCGAGCAGTACTTC.

This chain links TRBV4-1 with TRBJ2-7, with 8 bases matching TRBD1. The CDR3 sequence is 16 residues long. Trimming at V came to 4 bases and at J to 3 bases, leaving 11 bases not matched to a gene. Germline CDR1 reads MGHRA; CDR2 reads YSYEKL. DNA for the CDR3: TGCGCCAGCAGCCCCTCAGGGGACAGGAGTATCTACGAGCAGTACTTC. Its translation: CASSPSGDRSIYEQYF.